These T cell receptor beta chains were read from a single sample in a study of cytomegalovirus exposure and HLA in healthy donors. Sequencing used immunoSEQ multiplex PCR; TCRdb keeps in-frame clones, though not all of them. In the table there are around 50,000 clones, 94% of which are singletons. The sequenced material came from PBMCs. These receptors came from a woman between 18 and 29 years old in good health and CMV-seropositive. Each CDR3 is given with its conserved first and last residue. Fields, in order: CDR3 protein, CDR3 DNA, J gene, D gene, clone size, V gene, CDR3 length. D genes are given only for firm matches. Expanded clones are given a class, and other clones once, few, many or no size at all.

cdr3_aa: CASRVDRSPAYGYTF; cdr3_nt: TGTGCCAGTCGAGTAGACAGAAGCCCTGCCTATGGCTACACCTTC; j_call: TRBJ1-2; d_call: NA; clone_size: NA; v_call: TRBV19; cdr3_length: 15
cdr3_aa: CASSPSTAGGRSYNEQFF; cdr3_nt: TGTGCCAGCTCACCATCGACAGCGGGAGGCCGCTCCTACAATGAGCAGTTCTTC; j_call: TRBJ2-1; d_call: TRBD2; clone_size: NA; v_call: TRBV18; cdr3_length: 18
cdr3_aa: CASSQAFPGTFGTGELFF; cdr3_nt: TGTGCCAGCAGCCAAGCTTTTCCCGGGACTTTTGGCACCGGGGAGCTGTTTTTT; j_call: TRBJ2-2; d_call: NA; clone_size: few; v_call: TRBV14; cdr3_length: 18
cdr3_aa: CASSQEGGLVTGELFF; cdr3_nt: TGCGCCAGCAGCCAAGAAGGAGGTCTAGTCACCGGGGAGCTGTTTTTT; j_call: TRBJ2-2; d_call: NA; clone_size: once; v_call: TRBV4-1; cdr3_length: 16
cdr3_aa: CASSESAGITEAFF; cdr3_nt: TGTGCCAGCAGTGAGTCGGCAGGGATAACTGAAGCTTTCTTT; j_call: TRBJ1-1; d_call: NA; clone_size: once; v_call: TRBV2; cdr3_length: 14
cdr3_aa: CASSKLAGVGPSYEQYF; cdr3_nt: TGTGCCAGCAGCAAGCTAGCGGGAGTGGGCCCTTCCTACGAGCAGTACTTC; j_call: TRBJ2-7; d_call: TRBD2; clone_size: NA; v_call: TRBV7-6; cdr3_length: 17
cdr3_aa: CASSLESIPYEQYF; cdr3_nt: TGTGCCAGCAGCTTGGAGAGTATTCCCTACGAGCAGTACTTC; j_call: TRBJ2-7; d_call: NA; clone_size: NA; v_call: TRBV5-5; cdr3_length: 14
cdr3_aa: CASSVRQADSDTQYF; cdr3_nt: TGTGCCAGCAGTGTCCGACAGGCAGATAGTGATACGCAGTATTTT; j_call: TRBJ2-3; d_call: NA; clone_size: NA; v_call: TRBV6-6; cdr3_length: 15
cdr3_aa: CASSSTGTGLIGSYEQYF; cdr3_nt: TGTGCCAGCTCATCGACCGGGACAGGGTTAATCGGGTCCTACGAGCAGTACTTC; j_call: TRBJ2-7; d_call: TRBD1; clone_size: NA; v_call: TRBV18; cdr3_length: 18
cdr3_aa: CASSLSGGSSGNTIYF; cdr3_nt: TGTGCCAGCAGCTTAAGTGGAGGGAGCTCTGGAAACACCATATATTTT; j_call: TRBJ1-3; d_call: NA; clone_size: NA; v_call: TRBV7-2; cdr3_length: 16
cdr3_aa: CASSLGLASETDTQYF; cdr3_nt: TGCGCCAGCAGCCTTGGACTAGCGAGTGAGACAGATACGCAGTATTTT; j_call: TRBJ2-3; d_call: TRBD2; clone_size: NA; v_call: TRBV5-1; cdr3_length: 16
cdr3_aa: CASTGPWDEQYF; cdr3_nt: TGTGCCAGTACAGGTCCCTGGGACGAGCAGTACTTC; j_call: TRBJ2-7; d_call: NA; clone_size: once; v_call: TRBV19; cdr3_length: 12
cdr3_aa: CASTFSYRGGSYEQYF; cdr3_nt: TGTGCCAGTACCTTCTCCTACAGGGGTGGGTCCTACGAGCAGTACTTC; j_call: TRBJ2-7; d_call: TRBD1; clone_size: NA; v_call: TRBV19; cdr3_length: 16
cdr3_aa: CASSRPKQGIQETQYF; cdr3_nt: TGTGCCAGCAGCAGACCAAAACAGGGTATACAAGAGACCCAGTACTTC; j_call: TRBJ2-5; d_call: NA; clone_size: NA; v_call: TRBV5-4; cdr3_length: 16
cdr3_aa: CASSGEGLFEKLFF; cdr3_nt: TGTGCCAGCAGTGGGGAGGGATTATTCGAAAAACTGTTTTTT; j_call: TRBJ1-4; d_call: NA; clone_size: NA; v_call: TRBV25-1; cdr3_length: 14
cdr3_aa: CASSLVKGATEAFF; cdr3_nt: TGCGCCAGCAGCTTGGTGAAGGGAGCCACTGAAGCTTTCTTT; j_call: TRBJ1-1; d_call: NA; clone_size: NA; v_call: TRBV5-1; cdr3_length: 14
cdr3_aa: CASTPGGDGTEAFF; cdr3_nt: TGTGCCAGCACGCCGGGGGGGGACGGAACTGAAGCTTTCTTT; j_call: TRBJ1-1; d_call: NA; clone_size: NA; v_call: TRBV6-6; cdr3_length: 14
cdr3_aa: CAIKDDRGRFNQPQHF; cdr3_nt: TGTGCCATCAAAGATGACAGGGGGCGTTTCAATCAGCCCCAGCATTTT; j_call: TRBJ1-5; d_call: TRBD1; clone_size: NA; v_call: TRBV10-3; cdr3_length: 16
cdr3_aa: CASSVEGGLAGGLGEQFF; cdr3_nt: TGTGCCAGCAGCGTAGAGGGGGGACTAGCGGGAGGGCTCGGTGAGCAGTTCTTC; j_call: TRBJ2-1; d_call: TRBD2; clone_size: NA; v_call: TRBV9; cdr3_length: 18
cdr3_aa: CASSLGQGTYGYTF; cdr3_nt: TGTGCCAGCAGCTTGGGACAGGGGACCTATGGCTACACCTTC; j_call: TRBJ1-2; d_call: TRBD1; clone_size: NA; v_call: TRBV5-8; cdr3_length: 14
cdr3_aa: CASSLVASAPYNEQFF; cdr3_nt: TGCGCCAGCAGCTTGGTGGCTAGCGCACCCTACAATGAGCAGTTCTTC; j_call: TRBJ2-1; d_call: NA; clone_size: NA; v_call: TRBV5-1; cdr3_length: 16
cdr3_aa: CASSQLAATNEKLFF; cdr3_nt: TGCGCCAGCAGCCAATTGGCCGCAACTAATGAAAAACTGTTTTTT; j_call: TRBJ1-4; d_call: NA; clone_size: NA; v_call: TRBV4-1; cdr3_length: 15
cdr3_aa: CASSLHDSYEQYF; cdr3_nt: TGCGCCAGCAGCTTGCACGACAGTTACGAGCAGTACTTC; j_call: TRBJ2-7; d_call: NA; clone_size: few; v_call: TRBV5-1; cdr3_length: 13
cdr3_aa: CASSYSRTTEAFF; cdr3_nt: TGTGCCAGCAGCTACAGTCGAACCACTGAAGCTTTCTTT; j_call: TRBJ1-1; d_call: NA; clone_size: NA; v_call: TRBV27; cdr3_length: 13
cdr3_aa: CASLSRYGSYEQYF; cdr3_nt: TGTGCCAGCCTCTCCAGGTACGGCTCCTACGAGCAGTACTTC; j_call: TRBJ2-7; d_call: NA; clone_size: NA; v_call: TRBV27; cdr3_length: 14
cdr3_aa: CSVAGTDNEKLFF; cdr3_nt: TGCAGCGTTGCCGGGACAGATAATGAAAAACTGTTTTTT; j_call: TRBJ1-4; d_call: TRBD1; clone_size: NA; v_call: TRBV29-1; cdr3_length: 13
cdr3_aa: CASSLFGSYNEQFF; cdr3_nt: TGTGCCAGCAGCTTGTTCGGGTCGTACAATGAGCAGTTCTTC; j_call: TRBJ2-1; d_call: NA; clone_size: NA; v_call: TRBV5-4; cdr3_length: 14
cdr3_aa: CASSSRTTHNEQFF; cdr3_nt: TGTGCCAGCAGTAGCCGGACAACCCACAATGAGCAGTTCTTC; j_call: TRBJ2-1; d_call: NA; clone_size: NA; v_call: TRBV2; cdr3_length: 14
cdr3_aa: CASSLLRLGGEQYF; cdr3_nt: TGCGCCAGCAGCTTGCTGCGACTAGGAGGCGAGCAGTACTTC; j_call: TRBJ2-7; d_call: NA; clone_size: NA; v_call: TRBV5-1; cdr3_length: 14
cdr3_aa: CASSQDSLTTSRLVNEQFF; cdr3_nt: TGTGCCAGCAGCCAAGATTCCTTAACAACTAGCAGGTTGGTAAATGAGCAGTTCTTC; j_call: TRBJ2-1; d_call: NA; clone_size: NA; v_call: TRBV14; cdr3_length: 19
cdr3_aa: CASSSGRVSMNTEAFF; cdr3_nt: TGTGCCAGCAGCTCTGGCAGGGTCTCCATGAACACTGAAGCTTTCTTT; j_call: TRBJ1-1; d_call: NA; clone_size: NA; v_call: TRBV5-4; cdr3_length: 16
cdr3_aa: CASSLVAGGPYEQFF; cdr3_nt: TGTGCCAGCAGCTTAGTAGCGGGAGGGCCCTATGAGCAGTTCTTC; j_call: TRBJ2-1; d_call: TRBD2; clone_size: once; v_call: TRBV7-6; cdr3_length: 15
cdr3_aa: CASSQLTGGMGVNTEAFF; cdr3_nt: TGTGCCAGCAGCCAATTAACAGGGGGTATGGGAGTGAACACTGAAGCTTTCTTT; j_call: TRBJ1-1; d_call: TRBD1; clone_size: NA; v_call: TRBV14; cdr3_length: 18
cdr3_aa: CASTSGRRETQYF; cdr3_nt: TGTGCCAGCACTAGCGGGAGGAGAGAGACCCAGTACTTC; j_call: TRBJ2-5; d_call: TRBD2; clone_size: NA; v_call: TRBV28; cdr3_length: 13
cdr3_aa: CASSYGQGGTEAFF; cdr3_nt: TGTGCCAGCAGTTACGGACAGGGTGGCACTGAAGCTTTCTTT; j_call: TRBJ1-1; d_call: TRBD1; clone_size: NA; v_call: TRBV6-5; cdr3_length: 14
cdr3_aa: CASSSQGETDTQYF; cdr3_nt: TGTGCCAGCAGTTCACAGGGGGAAACAGATACGCAGTATTTT; j_call: TRBJ2-3; d_call: TRBD1; clone_size: NA; v_call: TRBV28; cdr3_length: 14
cdr3_aa: CASVGQGRGNQPQHF; cdr3_nt: TGTGCCAGCGTGGGACAGGGAAGGGGCAATCAGCCCCAGCATTTT; j_call: TRBJ1-5; d_call: TRBD1; clone_size: NA; v_call: TRBV19; cdr3_length: 15
cdr3_aa: CASSLSPGSYGYTF; cdr3_nt: TGCGCCAGCAGCTTGAGTCCAGGGTCCTATGGCTACACCTTC; j_call: TRBJ1-2; d_call: NA; clone_size: once; v_call: TRBV5-1; cdr3_length: 14
cdr3_aa: CASSDSPGLLGANEKLFF; cdr3_nt: TGTGCCAGCAGTGATAGTCCAGGCCTCTTAGGGGCTAATGAAAAACTGTTTTTT; j_call: TRBJ1-4; d_call: NA; clone_size: NA; v_call: TRBV2; cdr3_length: 18
cdr3_aa: CASSSTGGETQYF; cdr3_nt: TGTGCCAGTAGTAGCACGGGGGGGGAGACCCAGTACTTC; j_call: TRBJ2-5; d_call: TRBD2; clone_size: NA; v_call: TRBV19; cdr3_length: 13
cdr3_aa: CASSLGDRASTDTQYF; cdr3_nt: TGTGCCAGCAGCTTGGGGGACAGAGCTAGCACAGATACGCAGTATTTT; j_call: TRBJ2-3; d_call: TRBD1; clone_size: NA; v_call: TRBV5-4; cdr3_length: 16
cdr3_aa: CAWSVRQGTQYF; cdr3_nt: TGTGCCTGGAGTGTAAGGCAGGGAACGCAGTACTTC; j_call: TRBJ2-7; d_call: NA; clone_size: NA; v_call: TRBV30; cdr3_length: 12
cdr3_aa: CASRVAGSEGYTF; cdr3_nt: TGCGCCAGCAGAGTGGCAGGGTCAGAAGGCTACACCTTC; j_call: TRBJ1-2; d_call: NA; clone_size: NA; v_call: TRBV5-1; cdr3_length: 13
cdr3_aa: CASSPQGGLAGDPTQYF; cdr3_nt: TGTGCCAGCAGCCCCCAGGGGGGACTAGCGGGAGACCCGACCCAGTACTTC; j_call: TRBJ2-5; d_call: TRBD2; clone_size: NA; v_call: TRBV7-6; cdr3_length: 17
cdr3_aa: CASSPGLAGGPNEQFF; cdr3_nt: TGTGCTAGCAGCCCGGGACTAGCGGGAGGACCCAATGAGCAGTTCTTC; j_call: TRBJ2-1; d_call: TRBD2; clone_size: NA; v_call: TRBV7-7; cdr3_length: 16
cdr3_aa: CASSPEQGVGVNEAFF; cdr3_nt: TGTGCCAGCTCACCCGAGCAGGGGGTGGGTGTGAATGAAGCTTTCTTT; j_call: TRBJ1-1; d_call: TRBD1; clone_size: NA; v_call: TRBV18; cdr3_length: 16
cdr3_aa: CASSLLGSRIRSYEQYF; cdr3_nt: TGTGCCAGCAGTTTATTGGGGAGCAGGATTCGGAGCTACGAGCAGTACTTC; j_call: TRBJ2-7; d_call: NA; clone_size: NA; v_call: TRBV27; cdr3_length: 17
cdr3_aa: CASSIGTHNQPQHF; cdr3_nt: TGTGCCAGTAGTATTGGGACTCACAATCAGCCCCAGCATTTT; j_call: TRBJ1-5; d_call: NA; clone_size: NA; v_call: TRBV19; cdr3_length: 14
cdr3_aa: CASSDEGAGGYTF; cdr3_nt: TGTGCCAGCAGTGACGAGGGGGCCGGAGGCTACACCTTC; j_call: TRBJ1-2; d_call: TRBD1; clone_size: NA; v_call: TRBV6-4; cdr3_length: 13
cdr3_aa: CASSFTGFDQPQHF; cdr3_nt: TGTGCCAGCAGCTTTACGGGGTTCGATCAGCCCCAGCATTTT; j_call: TRBJ1-5; d_call: NA; clone_size: few; v_call: TRBV5-6; cdr3_length: 14